This is a list of T cell receptor beta chains from one sample in a study of cytomegalovirus exposure and HLA in healthy donors. Generated by immunoSEQ multiplex PCR, the TCRdb table keeps only in-frame clones and is missing some. This table has 90,000 to 120,000 clones, around 77% appearing once. Source material: PBMCs. The source is a man younger than 30 in good health and CMV-seronegative. Each CDR3 is given with its conserved first and last residue. The D gene is left open where the match is weak.

TRBV6-5,NA,CASSTGSYEQYF
TRBV28,TRBD1,CASSPKAWPSQGIGELFF
TRBV4-2,NA,CASSQDRTPNYGYTF
TRBV14,NA,CASSQEAYSSPLHF
TRBV5-4,TRBD2,CASSLAGLAGANERFF
TRBV6-5,NA,CASSYSRAGFQAFF
TRBV9,NA,CASSPSVHTAGEQYF
TRBV5-4,NA,CASSRDTSYEQYF
TRBV19,NA,CASSIAVGTEAFF
TRBV5-4,NA,CASSPGGMGGNTIYF
TRBV10-1,NA,CASSDRYEQYF
TRBV6-4,TRBD1,CASSDTGTGGNEQFF
TRBV18,NA,CASSRNRDPGNTIYF
TRBV2,TRBD1,CAASRGQGANEQFF
TRBV18,NA,CASSPLPSAYGYTF
TRBV4-3,TRBD1,CASSRSDRIYEQYF
TRBV6-5,TRBD1,CASSSTGAFSEQYF
TRBV7-3,TRBD2,CASSDVGGAPYEQFF
TRBV14,TRBD1,CASEGQGRGGYPF
TRBV5-4,TRBD1,CASSLVQGAGTDTQYF
TRBV6-6,TRBD1,CASSNDGTGVSEAFF
TRBV15,NA,CATSREVGTYYEQYF
TRBV6-1,NA,CASGQNEQYF
TRBV6-5,TRBD1,CASRQGATGANVLTF
TRBV11-2,TRBD2,CASSSRGGGSYEQYF
TRBV21-1,NA,CASSNNFGQQNTGELFF
TRBV7-6,NA,CASSLGASVSSTDTQYF
TRBV4-2,TRBD2,CASSQRTSGGGQETQYF
TRBV15,NA,CATSRDGQNNQPQHF
TRBV6-1,TRBD2,CASSESAGGTDTQYF
TRBV2,NA,CASSPYRDTEAFF
TRBV29-1,NA,CSVTRDYGYTF
TRBV11-2,NA,CASSFEAASNTEAFF
TRBV5-4,NA,CASSSGATNEKLFF
TRBV5-1,NA,CASSLEAGRSGYPF
TRBV29-1,TRBD1,CSVPTGVGEQYF
TRBV10-3,NA,CAISDPGEPSTDTQYF
TRBV7-2,TRBD1,CASSPTGGYGYTF
TRBV9,NA,CASSVDPFRADTQYF
TRBV7-2,TRBD1,CASSATGWASYEQYF
TRBV29-1,NA,CSVVESGNTIYF
TRBV29-1,NA,CSVAGTVPPNNEQFF
TRBV6-1,NA,CAIQRGTEAFF